This TCR beta chain was identified in a study of neurological immune-mediated disorders. Germline CDR1 DFQATT, CDR2 SNEGSKA (reference sequence). The V and J ends lost 0 bases and 5 bases, in that order; junction bases with no gene match: 12. This CDR3 has 16 amino acids. TCRdb recomputed calls from the 5' RACE reads with MiXCR, one row per CDR3 protein. The sample has over 11,000 distinct CDR3 sequences, about 10% seen once. This clonotype was recorded at least ten times. The antigen is unknown. Study-level points and caveats: Among expanded clones, no CDR3 amino acid sequences were shared across subjects, a pattern suggesting private repertoires in all groups.

The TCR comes from a woman in her 40s in good health. Material for sequencing was PBMCs. The rearrangement links TRBV20-1 to TRBJ1-2; 7 nucleotides agree with TRBD1. CDR3 residues: CSARDNRRQGNYGYTF. CDR3 nucleotide sequence: TGCAGTGCTAGAGATAACCGCCGACAGGGTAATTATGGCTACACCTTC.